The entry below gives a single T cell receptor beta chain sequence along with its context. This sample is drawn from a study of blood T cell repertoires in COVID-19. The table came from immunoSEQ multiplex PCR; TCRdb's copy has only in-frame clones and leaves some out. The sample records 140,000 or so clones, 88% being singletons. This sequence was found in a man aged 65-85 years with acute or convalescent COVID-19. The sequencing input was peripheral blood.

The CDR3: CASSESGQFSHEQYF. In nucleotides, the CDR3 is TGCGCCAGCAGTGAGTCCGGACAGTTTTCCCACGAGCAGTACTTC. This sequence joins TRBV10-1 and TRBJ2-7, with D perhaps matching TRBD1 (6 bases). There are 15 residues in the CDR3. V was shortened by 0 bases and J by 5 bases, with 14 bases between the two germline ends. Germline assignment: CDR1 WNHNN and CDR2 SYGVQD (reference sequence).